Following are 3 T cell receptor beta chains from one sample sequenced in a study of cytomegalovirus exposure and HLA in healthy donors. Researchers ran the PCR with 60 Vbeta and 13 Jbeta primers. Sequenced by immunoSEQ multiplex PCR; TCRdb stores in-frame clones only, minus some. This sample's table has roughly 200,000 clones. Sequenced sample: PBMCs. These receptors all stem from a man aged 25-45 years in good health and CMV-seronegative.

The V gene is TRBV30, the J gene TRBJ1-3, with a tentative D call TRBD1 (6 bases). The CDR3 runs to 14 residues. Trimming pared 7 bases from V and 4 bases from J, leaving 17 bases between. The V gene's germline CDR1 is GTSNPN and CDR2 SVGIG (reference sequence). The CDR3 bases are TGTGCCTTTCGCCAGGGGTCGTCCGGAAACACCATATATTTT. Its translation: CAFRQGSSGNTIYF.

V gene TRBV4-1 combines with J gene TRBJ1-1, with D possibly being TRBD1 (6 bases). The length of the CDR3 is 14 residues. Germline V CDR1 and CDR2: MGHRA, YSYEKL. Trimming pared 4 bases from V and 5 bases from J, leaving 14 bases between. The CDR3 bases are TGCGCCAGCAGCCGTACGGACAGTCGGACTGAAGCTTTCTTT. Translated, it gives CASSRTDSRTEAFF.

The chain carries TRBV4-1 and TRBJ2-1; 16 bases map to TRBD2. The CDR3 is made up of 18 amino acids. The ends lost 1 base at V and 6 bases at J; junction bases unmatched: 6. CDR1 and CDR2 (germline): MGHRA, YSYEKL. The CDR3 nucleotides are TGCGCCAGCAGCCAAGCCGGGACTAGCGGGGGGGCCTCCAATGAGCAGTTCTTC. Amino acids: CASSQAGTSGGASNEQFF.